This T cell receptor beta chain emerged from a study of T cells after yellow fever vaccination. TCRdb used MiXCR to reprocess the 5' RACE reads, holding one entry per CDR3 protein. The data show some 300,000 distinct CDR3 sequences, 8.5% to 10% seen once. The CDR3 has 12 residues. Trimming shortened V by 2 bases and J by 6 bases, and 8 bases separated the two germline ends. This clonotype was counted ten times or more. The V gene is TRBV12-3 or TRBV12-4, the J gene TRBJ2-7; the D is unclear. This receptor was obtained from a man aged 18 to 30 who received the YFV17D yellow fever vaccine. Source: CD4+ T cells sorted from PBMCs, taken 5 days after the yellow fever booster vaccination. Written as DNA, the CDR3 is TGTGCCAGCAGTTTACCCCTAGGCGAGCAGTACTTC. Amino acids: CASSLPLGEQYF.